Each of the 15 T cell receptor beta chains below was sequenced from the same sample in a study of identical twins. TCRdb used MiXCR to reprocess the 5' RACE reads, holding one entry per CDR3 protein. The sample carries 470,000 or so distinct CDR3 sequences, approximately 24% recorded once. These same data were also listed under a study on T cells expressing NK-cell markers.

The material sequenced was CD4+ T cells sorted from blood. Source of these receptors: a young woman in good health.

In this sample, this clonotype turned up a few times. The chain is built from TRBV6-1 and TRBJ2-7, with a possible D match to TRBD1 (6 bases). V was pared by 4 bases and J by 1 base, with 8 bases between. Germline CDR1 reads MNHNS; CDR2 reads SASEGT. This CDR3 spans 13 amino acids. CDR3 sequence: CASSADRSYEQYF. The CDR3 DNA sequence: TGTGCCAGCAGTGCCGACAGGTCCTACGAGCAGTACTTC.

This chain's CDR3 is CSAFSGSQETQYF. For the CDR3, the DNA is TGCAGTGCTTTCTCCGGGAGCCAAGAGACCCAGTACTTC. V gene TRBV20-1 combines with J gene TRBJ2-5, with D perhaps matching TRBD2 (6 bases). The V gene lost 5 bases and the J gene lost 1 base, with 11 bases spanning the gap. CDR1 is DFQATT, CDR2 SNEGSKA, per germline (reference sequence). CDR3 length: 13 amino acids.

CDR3 nucleotide sequence: TGCAGTGCTATCTTCTGGGTAGGAAACAATGAGCAGTTCTTC. Amino acid sequence: CSAIFWVGNNEQFF. This sequence joins TRBV20-1 and TRBJ2-1; no clear D. CDR1 is DFQATT and CDR2 is SNEGSKA in the germline V gene (reference sequence). This CDR3 comprises 14 residues. With 4 bases removed from V and 5 bases from J, the gap between germline ends came to 15 bases.

This clonotype was observed a handful of times. The chain uses TRBV11-2 and TRBJ1-1; D remains unclear. Looked up from germline, CDR1 is SGHAT and CDR2 is FQNNGV. The CDR3 has 18 amino acids. V was clipped by 2 bases and J by 6 bases, with 25 bases between them. For the CDR3, the DNA is TGTGCCAGCAGCTTATACTCGGCGGGGTTGCACCTCGGGGCTGAAGCTTTCTTT. This gives the protein CASSLYSAGLHLGAEAFF.

J is TRBJ2-2 and V is TRBV6-2 or TRBV6-3; the match to TRBD1 covers 10 bases. Germline CDR1 is MNHEY and CDR2 is SVGEGT. V was clipped by 10 bases and J by 4 bases; unmatched bases: 6. This CDR3 is 14 amino acids long. The CDR3 region has the DNA TGTGCCAATTCCGGGACAGGGGCCACCGGGGAGCTGTTTTTT. Translating gives CANSGTGATGELFF.

This rearrangement joins TRBV6-2 or TRBV6-3 to TRBJ2-3, with D maybe TRBD2 (6 bases). CDR1 is MNHEY, CDR2 SVGEGT, per germline. This CDR3 is 13 amino acids long. With 7 bases removed from V and 4 bases from J, the gap between germline ends came to 12 bases. The CDR3 region is CASIPTGADTQYF. The CDR3 DNA reads as TGTGCCAGCATCCCTACGGGGGCAGATACGCAGTATTTT.

This clonotype was recorded at least ten times. This sequence joins TRBV20-1 and TRBJ1-2, with D tentatively TRBD1 (6 bases). V lost 7 bases to trimming and J lost 2 bases, with 8 bases between them. The germline gives CDR1 DFQATT, CDR2 SNEGSKA (reference sequence). The CDR3 contains 11 residues. The CDR3 DNA follows: TGCAGTGTAGGACAGAACTATGGCTACACCTTC. Encoded protein: CSVGQNYGYTF.

This clonotype appeared once. The chain combines TRBV6-2 or TRBV6-3 with TRBJ2-7, with no clear D. V was shortened by 7 bases and J by 6 bases, with 19 bases between the two germline ends. The CDR3 loop spans 14 amino acids. The germline V gene has CDR1 MNHEY and CDR2 SVGEGT. The CDR3 is CASNWGDKAVEQYF. CDR3 sequence (DNA): TGTGCCAGCAACTGGGGTGACAAGGCGGTCGAGCAGTACTTC.

This clonotype has a handful of counts. This rearrangement joins TRBV6-1 to TRBJ2-7, with 11 bases lining up with TRBD1. Germline V CDR1 and CDR2: MNHNS, SASEGT. The V and J ends lost 5 bases and 2 bases, in that order; junction bases with no gene match: 8. The CDR3 length is 16 residues. CDR3 in amino acids: CASSQRGTGGAYEQYF. The DNA of the CDR3 is TGTGCCAGCAGTCAAAGGGGGACAGGGGGAGCCTACGAGCAGTACTTC.

In its sample, this clonotype was seen many times. The V call is TRBV10-3, the J call TRBJ2-3; D gene uncertain. The CDR3 is 14 residues long. V lost 0 bases and J lost 0, with 4 bases in between. CDR1 ENHRY and CDR2 SYGVKD come from the germline V gene. The CDR3 bases are TGTGCCATCAGTGAGTCGGGTAGCACAGATACGCAGTATTTT. It codes for CAISESGSTDTQYF.

This clonotype was observed a few times. V and J are TRBV9 and TRBJ2-1; 9 positions agree with TRBD1. CDR1 and CDR2 (germline): SGDLS, YYNGEE. V lost 0 bases to trimming and J lost 3 bases; unmatched junction nucleotides: 4. The CDR3 is 16 residues long. The CDR3 DNA reads as TGTGCCAGCAGCGTAGCGGGACAGGGAGACTACAATGAGCAGTTCTTC. This gives the protein CASSVAGQGDYNEQFF. The variable domain in full, completed from reference TRBV9 and TRBJ2-1, reads DSGVTQTPKHLITATGQRVTLRCSPRSGDLSVYWYQQSLDQGLQFLIQYYNGEERAKGNILERFSAQQFPDLHSELNLSSLELGDSALYFCASSVAGQGDYNEQFFGPGTRLTVL.

The chain has TRBV29-1 and TRBJ1-5; D is unclear. This CDR3 region has 13 residues. Germline V gene lookup returns CDR1 SQVTM and CDR2 ANQGSEA. V dropped 4 bases and J dropped 4 bases, with 11 bases sitting between them. The chain's CDR3 is CSVARGPNQPQHF. CDR3 coding DNA: TGCAGCGTTGCCCGTGGGCCAAATCAGCCCCAGCATTTT.

This clonotype is a singleton in its sample. The V gene is TRBV27, the J gene TRBJ2-3, with TRBD1 matching 8 bases. CDR1 and CDR2 from the germline V gene are MNHEY and SMNVEV (reference sequence). The CDR3 consists of 16 residues. J lost 2 bases, V lost 5 bases, and 9 bases had no gene match. The CDR3 bases are TGTGCCAGCAGTCCGGAGGGACAGGCGTACACAGATACGCAGTATTTT. It specifies CASSPEGQAYTDTQYF.

There are a few counts of this clonotype. This chain uses TRBV5-1 with TRBJ1-2; tentatively, D is TRBD1 (5 bases). Deletions cut 1 base from V and 4 bases from J, with 11 bases between. The CDR3 is 14 amino acids. In germline, CDR1 is SGHRS, CDR2 YFSETQ. The CDR3 is CASSLTGPVYGYTF. The CDR3 DNA reads TGCGCCAGCAGCTTGACGGGACCGGTCTATGGCTACACCTTC.

This clonotype was observed many times. The chain combines TRBV11-2 with TRBJ1-4; the D gene is possibly TRBD1 (6 bases). The CDR3 is 15 amino acids. The ends were cut back, 7 bases at V and 3 bases at J, with 15 bases in the middle. Germline-derived CDR1 and CDR2 are SGHAT and FQNNGV. CDR3 region: CASTLGGLPNEKLFF. The CDR3 nucleotides are TGTGCCAGCACCCTAGGGGGGTTACCTAATGAAAAACTGTTTTTT.